The 14 T cell receptor beta chains given below trace back to one sample, sequenced in a study. TCRdb fed the 5' RACE reads into MiXCR, producing one record per CDR3 protein. The table lists more than 9,500 distinct CDR3 sequences, roughly 51% of them singletons. The sorted Tregs were CD4+CD25+CD127-/low cells. The specimen was tumor-infiltrating Tregs sorted from the breast tumor. These receptors came from a female donor with breast cancer.

V is TRBV27 and J is TRBJ1-5, with D uncertain. V was shortened by 5 bases and J by 6 bases, with 14 bases between the two germline ends. The germline V gene encodes CDR1 MNHEY and CDR2 SMNVEV (reference sequence). The CDR3 sequence is 14 residues long. CDR3 residues: CASSEPPGLQPQHF. The CDR3, as DNA: TGTGCCAGCAGTGAACCACCCGGACTTCAGCCCCAGCATTTT.

The rearrangement uses TRBV6-2 or TRBV6-3 and TRBJ2-5, with D unresolved. Germline V lookup: CDR1 MNHEY, CDR2 SVGEGT. V was clipped by 5 bases and J by 3 bases, with 10 bases between them. The CDR3 is 13 residues long. CDR3 region: CASSHGGEETQYF. The DNA of the CDR3 is TGTGCCAGCAGTCACGGTGGAGAAGAGACCCAGTACTTC.

The V and J genes are TRBV5-1 and TRBJ2-1; 7 positions match TRBD2. V shed 0 bases, J shed 4 bases, and the junction held 4 bases outside the gene matches. The CDR3 is made up of 15 amino acids. Germline CDR1 and CDR2: SGHRS and YFSETQ. CDR3 loop: CASSLELAEYNEQFF. CDR3 sequence (DNA): TGCGCCAGCAGCTTGGAGCTAGCGGAGTACAATGAGCAGTTCTTC.

A few counts support this clonotype. The chain combines TRBV7-9 with TRBJ2-1; maybe TRBD2 (6 bases). Germline-derived CDR1 and CDR2 are SEHNR and FQNEAQ (reference sequence). The CDR3 consists of 15 residues. Trimming stripped 7 bases from V and 5 bases from J, with 18 bases between. DNA for the CDR3: TGTGCCAGCAAGAATCTATTAGCGGCCAACAATGAGCAGTTCTTC. Protein sequence: CASKNLLAANNEQFF.

This chain joins TRBV4-3 and TRBJ2-3, with 7 bases fitting TRBD2. V was clipped by 0 bases and J by 5 bases; unmatched bases: 8. Germline values: CDR1 LGHNA, CDR2 YSLEER. The CDR3 runs to 16 residues. CDR3: CASSQDWGRAGDTQYF. CDR3 DNA sequence: TGCGCCAGCAGCCAAGATTGGGGGAGGGCCGGAGATACGCAGTATTTT.

This clonotype turned up a few times. J is TRBJ2-5 and V is TRBV25-1; D is possibly TRBD1 (6 bases). The CDR3 loop spans 14 amino acids. Per germline, CDR1 MGHDK and CDR2 SYGVNS. The V end was cut by 2 bases, the J end by 2 bases, with 9 bases between. The CDR3 DNA sequence: TGTGCCAGCAGTGAAGGCAGGGGTCAAGAGACCCAGTACTTC. This sequence encodes CASSEGRGQETQYF.

The J gene is TRBJ2-1, the V gene TRBV5-6, with 8 nucleotides matching TRBD2. V dropped 0 bases and J dropped 8; count of bases not matched to a gene: 10. This CDR3 contains 16 residues. Per germline, CDR1 SGHDT and CDR2 YYEEEE. The CDR3 reads CASSLVGTRSRDEQFF. As DNA, the CDR3 is TGTGCCAGCAGCTTGGTCGGGACTAGATCACGGGATGAGCAGTTCTTC.

This clonotype was observed a handful of times. The V and J genes are TRBV5-1 and TRBJ2-2; the D gene is possibly TRBD1 (5 bases). This CDR3 is 13 amino acids long. CDR1 SGHRS and CDR2 YFSETQ come from the germline V gene. The ends were cut back, 4 bases at V and 5 bases at J, with 9 bases in the middle. The CDR3 region is CASSVTVTGELFF. CDR3 DNA sequence: TGCGCCAGCAGCGTGACAGTTACCGGGGAGCTGTTTTTT.

This clonotype has a handful of counts. V is TRBV6-2 or TRBV6-3 and J is TRBJ2-7, with unresolved D. The V end was cut by 6 bases, the J end by 2 bases, with 5 bases between. The CDR3 has 11 residues. Germline-derived CDR1 and CDR2 are MNHEY and SVGEGT. The CDR3 loop is CASSLTYEQYF. The DNA for the CDR3 is TGTGCCAGCAGCCTAACCTACGAGCAGTACTTC.

The chain couples TRBV4-1 to TRBJ1-5; D ambiguous. Trimming stripped 3 bases from V and 1 base from J, with 10 bases between. The CDR3 extends over 15 amino acids. Germline V gene sequence: CDR1 MGHRA, CDR2 YSYEKL. CDR3 amino acids: CASSQPRRSNQPQHF. CDR3 sequence (DNA): TGCGCCAGCAGCCAGCCACGACGGAGCAATCAGCCCCAGCATTTT.

This clonotype was counted only a few times. The chain joins TRBV29-1 to TRBJ2-3; D might be TRBD1 or TRBD2, each matching 5 bases. Germline-derived CDR1 and CDR2 are SQVTM and ANQGSEA. This CDR3 region has 10 residues. Trimming cost V 7 bases and J 5 bases, with 7 bases left between them. The chain's CDR3 is CSGGIDTQYF. CDR3 sequence (DNA): TGCAGCGGGGGGATAGATACGCAGTATTTT.

The CDR3 DNA follows: TGTGCCAGCAGCTCTCAGGGGGACACTGAAGCTTTCTTT. It codes for CASSSQGDTEAFF. This rearrangement joins TRBV7-6 to TRBJ1-1, with 7 nucleotides matching TRBD1. Germline V gene sequence: CDR1 SGHVS, CDR2 FNYEAQ. Trimming at V came to 4 bases and at J to 3 bases, leaving 2 bases not matched to a gene. The CDR3 contains 13 residues.

Notes on this clonotype: Just one base apart from a much larger clone, this may be a read error. The V call is TRBV5-1, the J call TRBJ2-1; 10 positions agree with TRBD1. Germline assignment: CDR1 SGHRS and CDR2 YFSETQ. V gave up 3 bases and J gave up 12 bases; unmatched junction bases: 12. The CDR3 length is 15 residues. CDR3 sequence: CASSSPGGQGSLQFF. The CDR3 region has the DNA TGCGCCAGCAGCTCCCCGGGGGGACAGGGGTCACTGCAGTTCTTC.

This clonotype was counted a few times. This chain's CDR3 is CASSTQSGADGYTF. The CDR3 region has the DNA TGTGCCAGCAGTACCCAGTCGGGGGCAGATGGCTACACCTTC. The gene calls are TRBV12-3 or TRBV12-4 and TRBJ1-2, with D perhaps matching TRBD1 (6 bases). This CDR3 comprises 14 residues. The germline V and J ends were trimmed by 5 bases and 6 bases, with 16 bases remaining between them.